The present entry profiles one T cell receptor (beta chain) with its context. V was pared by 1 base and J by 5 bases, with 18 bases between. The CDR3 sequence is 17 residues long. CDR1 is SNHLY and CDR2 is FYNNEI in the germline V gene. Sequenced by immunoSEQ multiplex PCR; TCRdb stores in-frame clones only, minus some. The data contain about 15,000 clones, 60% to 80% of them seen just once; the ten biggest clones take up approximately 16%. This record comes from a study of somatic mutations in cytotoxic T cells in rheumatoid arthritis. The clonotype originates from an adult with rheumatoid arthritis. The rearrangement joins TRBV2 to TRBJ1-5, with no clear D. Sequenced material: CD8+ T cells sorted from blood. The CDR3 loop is CASSEGWSRTLDQPQHF. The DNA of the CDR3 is TGTGCCAGCAGTGAAGGCTGGAGTCGGACTCTAGATCAGCCCCAGCATTTT.